A single sample is the source of the 17 T cell receptor beta chains below, sequenced in a study of beta chain features in type 1 diabetes. The antigens for these receptors are not known. cDNA synthesis used the whole RNA isolate, giving expressed TCRB sequences. Some clones are missing from TCRdb's copy, which holds only in-frame ones; the method was immunoSEQ multiplex PCR. The table includes more than 550,000 clones, around an eighth detected once. Study findings and constraints: Shortening that was moderate but significant affected the TCRB CDR3s of Type 1 diabetes patients in all four CD4+ subsets.

The material sequenced was naive CD4+ T cells from blood. The receptor source for this set is a man younger than 35 with type 1 diabetes.

This clone has just a few counts. V usage is TRBV2 and J usage is TRBJ2-1; D is undetermined. Trimming removed 8 bases from V and 4 bases from J, with 12 bases in between. CDR3 length: 13 amino acids. Germline V gene data show CDR1 as SNHLY and CDR2 as FYNNEI. The CDR3 DNA follows: TGTGCCAGCTCCGGGTTGCGATACAATGAGCAGTTCTTC. Its translation: CASSGLRYNEQFF.

This clone was picked up a small number of times. Other DNA variants within this sample encode the same CDR3. This chain connects TRBV29-1 to TRBJ1-2, with a possible D match to TRBD1 (5 bases). V was pared by 3 bases and J by 8 bases, with 10 bases between. This CDR3 comprises 11 residues. Germline lookup yields CDR1 SQVTM and CDR2 ANQGSEA. The CDR3 reads CSVDRAGGYTF. The CDR3 bases are TGCAGCGTTGACAGGGCGGGGGGCTACACCTTC.

The sample holds a few counts of this clone. This chain joins TRBV28 and TRBJ2-7; 7 nucleotides match TRBD1. The CDR3 runs to 13 residues. With V trimmed by 3 bases and J by 9 bases, 8 bases remained unmatched. Germline V CDR1 and CDR2: MDHEN, SYDVKM. This chain's CDR3 is CASSFGTDPRQYF. Here the CDR3 DNA reads TGTGCCAGCAGTTTCGGGACAGACCCTCGGCAGTACTTC.

This chain uses TRBV7-2 with TRBJ1-1; D possibly corresponds to TRBD1 (5 bases). This CDR3 region has 13 residues. V lost 5 bases and J 6 bases, leaving 13 bases between the germline ends. Germline CDR1 is SGHTA and CDR2 is FQGNSA. Written as DNA, the CDR3 is TGTGCCAGCAGCCGACCCTGGGGGGCTGAAGCTTTCTTT. Translated: CASSRPWGAEAFF. The full variable domain, rest sourced from reference TRBV7-2 and TRBJ1-1, is GAGVSQSPSNKVTEKGKDVELRCDPISGHTALYWYRQSLGQGLEFLIYFQGNSAPDKSGLPSDRFSAERTGGSVSTLTIQRTQQEDSAVYLCASSRPWGAEAFFGQGTRLTVV.

This clone was seen more than once but under ten times. Here the CDR3 DNA reads TGTGCCAGCAGCTCGCGACTGGGGGCCGAGTACGAGCAGTACTTC. It yields the protein CASSSRLGAEYEQYF. The J gene is TRBJ2-7, the V gene TRBV7-9, with D perhaps matching TRBD1 (6 bases). V was pared by 4 bases and J by 4 bases, with 17 bases between. Germline V gives CDR1 SEHNR, CDR2 FQNEAQ (reference sequence). This CDR3 contains 15 residues. The full variable domain, its missing parts supplied by reference TRBV7-9 and TRBJ2-7, is DTGVSQNPRHKITKRGQNVTFRCDPISEHNRLYWYRQTLGQGPEFLTYFQNEAQLEKSRLLSDRFSAERPKGSFSTLEIQRTEQGDSAMYLCASSSRLGAEYEQYFGPGTRLTVT.

The sample holds a few counts of this clone. CDR3 loop: CASSYGQGTYEQYF. CDR3 DNA sequence: TGCGCCAGCAGCTATGGACAGGGGACCTACGAGCAGTACTTC. This chain connects TRBV5-1 to TRBJ2-7; 9 positions agree with TRBD1. Germline V gives CDR1 SGHRS, CDR2 YFSETQ. V lost 3 bases, J lost 2 bases, and 3 bases stayed unmatched. There are 14 residues in the CDR3.

J is TRBJ1-1 and V is TRBV7-8; weak D call: TRBD1 (6 bases). V gave up 6 bases and J gave up 1 base, with 12 bases separating them. Looked up from germline, CDR1 is SGHVS and CDR2 is FQNEAQ. CDR3 length: 14 residues. The CDR3 bases are TGTGCCAGCAGTCCGGGGGGCAGGAACACTGAAGCTTTCTTT. This encodes CASSPGGRNTEAFF.

A few counts support this clone. The chain uses TRBV7-9 and TRBJ2-7, with D possibly being TRBD2 (6 bases). Trimming took 2 bases from V and 6 from J, leaving 8 bases between them. CDR1 and CDR2 from the germline V gene are SEHNR and FQNEAQ (reference sequence). The CDR3 extends over 12 amino acids. The CDR3 is CASSLTSSEQYF. Here the CDR3 DNA reads TGTGCCAGCAGCTTAACTAGCTCCGAGCAGTACTTC.

This clone was found once. The CDR3 DNA reads as TGTGCCACCAGCATCCGACCTACAGGCTACGAGCAGTACTTC. It codes for CATSIRPTGYEQYF. This sequence joins TRBV15 and TRBJ2-7, with D possibly being TRBD1 (5 bases). Per the germline V gene, CDR1 is LNHNV and CDR2 is YYDKDF (reference sequence). Trimming stripped 4 bases from V and 3 bases from J, with 13 bases between. CDR3 size: 14 residues.

This clone was counted a few times. This sequence joins TRBV29-1 and TRBJ1-2; D not certain. The CDR3 runs to 15 residues. The ends were cut back, 0 bases at V and 1 base at J, with 12 bases in the middle. The germline CDR1 and CDR2 sequences are SQVTM and ANQGSEA. CDR3 sequence: CSVEDRGSVNYGYTF. The CDR3, as DNA: TGCAGCGTTGAAGATCGAGGATCAGTTAACTATGGCTACACCTTC.

This clone was detected only a few times. The genes are TRBV7-2 and TRBJ1-5; TRBD1 is a possible D gene (6 bases). Germline assignment: CDR1 SGHTA and CDR2 FQGNSA. CDR3 length: 15 amino acids. With 5 bases removed from V and 1 base from J, the gap between germline ends came to 12 bases. The CDR3 DNA sequence: TGTGCCAGCAGCCCAGGGGTCGCGAGCAATCAGCCCCAGCATTTT. This codes for CASSPGVASNQPQHF.

V usage is TRBV4-3 and J usage is TRBJ1-2; no clear D gene. Germline CDR1 LGHNA, CDR2 YSLEER. The CDR3 length is 21 residues. V lost 1 base to trimming and J lost 4 bases, with 31 bases between them. CDR3 residues: CASSQGEEWYRTTLTGYGYTF. CDR3 in DNA: TGCGCCAGCAGCCAAGGCGAAGAATGGTACAGAACGACGCTTACGGGCTATGGCTACACCTTC.

The sample holds a few counts of this clone. This chain joins TRBV4-3 and TRBJ2-7; 9 bases agree with TRBD1. V shed 4 bases, J shed 4 bases, and the junction held 8 bases outside the gene matches. CDR3 length equals 15 residues. Germline CDR1 reads LGHNA; CDR2 reads YSLEER. As DNA, the CDR3 is TGCGCCAGCAGCCGAGAGACAGGGGGTGAATACGAGCAGTACTTC. It codes for CASSRETGGEYEQYF.

This clone was picked up a small number of times. The V call is TRBV18, the J call TRBJ2-6; a weak D match, TRBD1 (6 bases). Germline loops: CDR1 KGHSH, CDR2 LQKENI. This CDR3 region has 15 residues. The ends were cut back, 3 bases at V and 4 bases at J, with 10 bases in the middle. CDR3: CASSPLTGGANVLTF. In DNA form, the CDR3 reads TGTGCCAGCTCACCTCTGACAGGCGGGGCCAACGTCCTGACTTTC.

Concerning this clone itself: The same CDR3 is also encoded by other DNA sequences in this sample. V usage is TRBV9 and J usage is TRBJ1-2; D is possibly TRBD1 (6 bases). Germline V CDR1 and CDR2: SGDLS, YYNGEE. Trimming removed 0 bases at V and 4 bases at J, with 10 bases between. This CDR3 is 14 amino acids long. CDR3 sequence: CASSVDQGTYGYTF. CDR3 DNA sequence: TGTGCCAGCAGCGTAGATCAGGGGACCTATGGCTACACCTTC.

This chain joins TRBV27 and TRBJ1-4; perhaps TRBD1 as D (5 bases). The CDR3 contains 13 residues. The V end lost 6 bases, the J end lost 8 bases, and 13 bases lay between the germline ends. Germline loops: CDR1 MNHEY, CDR2 SMNVEV (reference sequence). The CDR3 spells CASSQREGEKLFF. The CDR3 bases are TGTGCCAGCAGCCAACGAGAGGGGGAAAAACTGTTTTTT.

The table lists this clone with a few counts. The chain carries TRBV20-1 and TRBJ2-7; D is ambiguous. With 7 bases removed from V and 7 bases from J, the gap between germline ends came to 14 bases. Germline CDR1 reads DFQATT; CDR2 reads SNEGSKA (reference sequence). CDR3 length equals 11 residues. DNA for the CDR3: TGCAGTGTGTCGGCCCCTGTGGAGCAGTACTTC. It yields the protein CSVSAPVEQYF.